This TCR beta chain was found in a study of regulatory T cells in long-lasting Graves disease. The time point was: newly diagnosed GD, antithyroid drugs for less than 3 months. PBMCs provided the RNA from which the TCR library was made. Libraries of TCR beta came from iRepertoire HTBI primers plus Arm-PCR of CDR3 regions. MiXCR, run by TCRdb on the multiplex PCR reads, gives a single entry per CDR3 protein. The sample consists of roughly 360,000 distinct CDR3 sequences, about 10% of them appearing once. V shed 5 bases and J shed 8 bases, with 12 bases lying between them. The CDR3 totals 12 residues. Germline V CDR1 and CDR2: MNHEY, SVGEGT. This clonotype appeared many times. Antigen unknown. Study findings and constraints: Persistent cases favored TRBV28, TRBJ1-2 and TRBJ2-5. Whereas about a thousand public clonotypes were shared by new patients, persistent patients shared more, at a few thousand.

These data also featured in a second study, about T cells in Graves' hyperthyroidism and ophthalmopathy. That work states: If no ophthalmopathy progression occurred within 18 months, Graves' hyperthyroidism was stable. HTBI primers were employed in a first-round RT-PCR of the TCR CDR3.

Specimen: peripheral blood mononuclear cells (PBMCs), collected at new diagnosis, from a patient treated with antithyroid drugs. This sequence joins TRBV6-2 or TRBV6-3 and TRBJ1-2; D gene ambiguous. The TCR comes from a woman under 30 with Graves disease. As DNA, the CDR3 is TGTGCCAGCAGTGACCCGTATGGCGGCTACACCTTC. Its translation: CASSDPYGGYTF.